This T cell receptor (beta chain) was documented in a study of CD8 T cells in ankylosing spondylitis. The study, taken as a whole, reports: Ankylosing spondylitis blood appeared to be characterized by a TCR beta motif of eight highly homologous variants. Clones tied to disease were said to be significantly enriched in matched ankylosing spondylitis synovial fluid.

Germline lookup yields CDR1 MNHEY and CDR2 SVGEGT. CDR3 length: 12 residues. V dropped 8 bases and J dropped 6 bases, with 10 bases sitting between them. This clonotype turned up a few times. Its target is unknown. Quantitative 5'-RACE was performed with molecular barcodes, and it yielded the TCR beta libraries. A single record per CDR3 protein comes from TCRdb applying MiXCR to the 5' RACE reads. The sample lists around 300,000 distinct CDR3 sequences; 11% were seen once. The source material was blood, either unsorted or a sorted T cell fraction (not recorded which). The rearrangement uses TRBV6-2 or TRBV6-3 and TRBJ2-2; no firm D call. The TCR originated in a female donor with ankylosing spondylitis or in good health (not recorded which). The CDR3: CASFEVAGELFF. The CDR3 coding sequence is TGTGCCAGCTTCGAGGTGGCCGGGGAGCTGTTTTTT.